The 25 T cell receptor beta chains below come from one sample, sequenced in a study of blood T cells in healthy people across ages. The second PCR ran roughly 7 to 11 cycles with a sample-barcoded 5' primer and J-beta primers. In TCRdb, the 5' RACE reads were re-called with MiXCR into one record per CDR3 protein. The sample holds over 700,000 distinct CDR3 sequences, about 53% seen once. Input material: blood. These receptors originate from an older man in good health.

The rearrangement uses TRBV4-1 and TRBJ2-1, with D unclear. V lost 4 bases and J lost 6, with 19 bases in between. Germline loops: CDR1 MGHRA, CDR2 YSYEKL. The CDR3 is 16 residues long. CDR3 protein: CASSPSHGSPLNEQFF. In DNA form, the CDR3 reads TGCGCCAGCAGCCCCTCCCACGGGTCCCCACTCAATGAGCAGTTCTTC.

J is TRBJ2-1 and V is TRBV2; D tentatively reads TRBD1 or TRBD2 (5 bases each). V was pared by 4 bases and J by 0 bases, with 13 bases between. Germline V lookup: CDR1 SNHLY, CDR2 FYNNEI. There are 16 residues in the CDR3. The CDR3 spells CASSGTGPGSYNEQFF. DNA for the CDR3: TGTGCCAGCAGTGGTACGGGGCCAGGCTCCTACAATGAGCAGTTCTTC. Full variable domain (remainder filled in from reference TRBV2 and TRBJ2-1): EPEVTQTPSHQVTQMGQEVILRCVPISNHLYFYWYRQILGQKVEFLVSFYNNEISEKSEIFDDQFSVERPDGSNFTLKIRSTKLEDSAMYFCASSGTGPGSYNEQFFGPGTRLTVL.

The chain recombines TRBV4-1 with TRBJ2-5, with a tentative D call TRBD2 (5 bases). Judging by the DNA end, TRBJ2-7 fits better; the J call may be wrong. The CDR3 sequence is 15 residues long. Germline V gives CDR1 MGHRA, CDR2 YSYEKL. In DNA, the CDR3 is TGCGCCAGCAGCCTCGGACTCACGGGTCCCAACGAGCAGTACTTC. It is translated as CASSLGLTGPNEQYF.

This chain links TRBV24-1 with TRBJ2-1; D might be TRBD2 (6 bases). V lost 4 bases and J lost 0, with 15 bases in between. The CDR3 loop spans 17 amino acids. Germline CDR1 is KGHDR and CDR2 is SFDVKD. The CDR3 coding sequence is TGTGCCACCAGTGACAATAGCGGCAGAAGCTCCTACAATGAGCAGTTCTTC. Translated: CATSDNSGRSSYNEQFF.

The rearrangement joins TRBV5-1 to TRBJ1-2; D is unclear. Germline values: CDR1 SGHRS, CDR2 YFSETQ. The length of the CDR3 is 12 residues. V lost 7 bases to trimming and J lost 7 bases, with 14 bases between them. Written as DNA, the CDR3 is TGCGCCAGCTCTGCCGGGAGGTCTGGCTACACCTTC. Its protein is CASSAGRSGYTF.

This clonotype was seen only a few times. The chain recombines TRBV6-5 with TRBJ2-1; 9 bases are shared with TRBD2. The CDR3 has 15 amino acids. Trimming cost V 6 bases and J 7 bases; bases outside gene matches: 10. Per the germline V gene, CDR1 is MNHEY and CDR2 is SVGAGI. CDR3 sequence reads: CASRPTSGPGNEQFF. The DNA of the CDR3 is TGTGCCAGCAGACCGACTAGCGGACCAGGGAATGAGCAGTTCTTC.

The chain combines TRBV20-1 with TRBJ1-2; 9 bases align to TRBD1. V was pared by 6 bases and J by 7 bases, with 15 bases of the junction left unmatched. Germline values: CDR1 DFQATT, CDR2 SNEGSKA (reference sequence). The CDR3 is 15 residues long. CDR3 amino acids: CSAIVGHRGLVGYTF. CDR3 nucleotide sequence: TGCAGTGCCATAGTGGGGCACAGGGGGCTCGTTGGCTACACCTTC.

The chain has TRBV14 and TRBJ2-1; D remains unclear. CDR1 is SGHDN, CDR2 FVKESK, per germline. This CDR3 spans 14 amino acids. V lost 3 bases to trimming and J lost 15 bases, with 21 bases between them. The CDR3 DNA reads as TGTGCCAGCAGCCAGTCCCCCCACAGCACGGCGCGGTTCTTC. It codes for CASSQSPHSTARFF.

This clonotype was counted only a few times. This rearrangement joins TRBV10-3 to TRBJ2-1, with D perhaps given as TRBD1 or TRBD2 (7 bases each). This CDR3 spans 15 amino acids. Germline V gene sequence: CDR1 ENHRY, CDR2 SYGVKD. V shed 6 bases and J shed 5 bases, with 17 bases lying between them. CDR3 in amino acids: CAISPGGGTDNEQFF. The CDR3 DNA sequence: TGTGCCATCAGCCCAGGGGGGGGAACAGACAATGAGCAGTTCTTC.

This clonotype was picked up a small number of times. The chain couples TRBV20-1 to TRBJ2-1; D ambiguous. This CDR3 is 14 amino acids long. The ends were cut back, 6 bases at V and 0 bases at J, with 12 bases in the middle. The germline CDR1 and CDR2 sequences are DFQATT and SNEGSKA (reference sequence). DNA of the CDR3: TGCAGTGCCATAACCCGAAGCTCCTACAATGAGCAGTTCTTC. This gives the protein CSAITRSSYNEQFF.

The V call is TRBV15, the J call TRBJ2-1; D perhaps matches TRBD2 (5 bases). CDR1 LNHNV and CDR2 YYDKDF come from the germline V gene (reference sequence). The V gene lost 4 bases and the J gene lost 5 bases, with 15 bases spanning the gap. This CDR3 comprises 15 residues. In nucleotides, the CDR3 is TGTGCCACCAGCAACCACGGAGGTATTGACAATGAGCAGTTCTTC. Translating it yields CATSNHGGIDNEQFF.

The rearrangement uses TRBV3-1 and TRBJ2-3, with D possibly being TRBD1 (6 bases). Germline lookup yields CDR1 LGHDT and CDR2 YNNKEL (reference sequence). The CDR3 loop spans 15 amino acids. Trimming shortened V by 1 base and J by 5 bases, and 13 bases separated the two germline ends. CDR3 in amino acids: CASSQGQDRRDTQYF. The CDR3 bases are TGTGCCAGCAGCCAAGGACAGGATCGCAGAGATACGCAGTATTTT.

V gene TRBV14 combines with J gene TRBJ2-5, with D possibly called TRBD1 or TRBD2 (5 bases each). The tail of the sequence fits TRBJ2-7 better, so the J call may be wrong. This CDR3 spans 12 amino acids. Germline V gene data show CDR1 as SGHDN and CDR2 as FVKESK. CDR3: CASSTLGTEQYF. The CDR3 bases are TGTGCCAGCAGCACCTTGGGGACCGAGCAGTACTTC.

CDR3 in DNA: TGTGCCAGCAGTTTAACAACTGGGACAGAAGCTTTCTTT. Protein sequence: CASSLTTGTEAFF. This chain joins TRBV27 and TRBJ1-1; possible D gene TRBD1, 6 bases. The CDR3 has 13 amino acids. V was clipped by 2 bases and J by 8 bases, with 12 bases between them. The germline V gene encodes CDR1 MNHEY and CDR2 SMNVEV (reference sequence).

For this clonotype: The DNA is omitted, as the CDR3 cannot be located on it reliably, and the CDR3 follows TCRdb's listing. The chain recombines TRBV29-1 with TRBJ2-3; the listed D gene, TRBD1, was not tested against the DNA. Germline V gene lookup returns CDR1 SQVTM and CDR2 ANQGSEA. The CDR3 has 15 residues if both end residues are counted. This CDR3 reads CSVVAGGAGHRYAYF.

The chain employs TRBV12-3 or TRBV12-4 and TRBJ1-1; 7 positions match TRBD1. This CDR3 has 16 amino acids. Trimming took 1 base from V and 1 from J; bases not matched to a gene: 6. CDR3 region: CASSLVPRDRNTEAFF. The CDR3 DNA reads TGTGCCAGCAGTTTAGTGCCTCGGGACAGGAACACTGAAGCTTTCTTT.

The chain carries TRBV6-5 and TRBJ2-4; D perhaps matches TRBD2 (6 bases). The germline CDR1 and CDR2 sequences are MNHEY and SVGAGI. Trimming shortened V by 0 bases and J by 13 bases, and 16 bases separated the two germline ends. This CDR3 is 14 amino acids long. The CDR3 DNA follows: TGTGCCAGCAGTTACTCGAGACAACGTCGGGAGCAGTACTTC. It specifies CASSYSRQRREQYF.

This clonotype is a singleton in its sample. The rearrangement joins TRBV11-2 to TRBJ2-1, with D unresolved. CDR1 is SGHAT and CDR2 is FQNNGV in the germline V gene. This CDR3 is built from 15 residues. The ends were cut back, 5 bases at V and 6 bases at J, with 17 bases in the middle. The CDR3 nucleotides read TGTGCCAGCAGCCAGAGAGTAGGTTCGGGCAATGAGCAGTTCTTC. Translating it yields CASSQRVGSGNEQFF.

The chain couples TRBV27 to TRBJ1-6; TRBD1 is a possible D gene (5 bases). Germline loops: CDR1 MNHEY, CDR2 SMNVEV (reference sequence). Trimming removed 7 bases at V and 0 bases at J, with 16 bases between. The CDR3 loop spans 17 amino acids. The CDR3 DNA follows: TGTGCCAGCACCTGGGGTGGGGCCAGCTCCTATAATTCACCCCTCCACTTT. This codes for CASTWGGASSYNSPLHF.

J is TRBJ1-2 and V is TRBV29-1; possible D gene TRBD1, 5 bases. Germline V gives CDR1 SQVTM, CDR2 ANQGSEA. Trimming took off 3 bases at V and 8 bases at J, with 13 bases between the two ends. CDR3 length: 12 amino acids. The CDR3 spells CSVEGRLGGYTF. The DNA of the CDR3 is TGCAGCGTTGAGGGGCGACTAGGAGGCTACACCTTC.

This chain joins TRBV6-1 and TRBJ2-1, with 7 bases matching TRBD2. TRBJ2-7 explains the end of the DNA better; the J call may be wrong. The CDR3 runs to 17 residues. Germline CDR1 and CDR2: MNHNS and SASEGT. The CDR3: CASSERLAVSSYNEQYF. Here the CDR3 DNA reads TGTGCCAGCAGTGAGCGCCTAGCGGTAAGCTCCTACAATGAGCAGTACTTC.

The chain joins TRBV20-1 to TRBJ2-3; the D gene is possibly TRBD1 (6 bases). This CDR3 comprises 15 residues. V was pared by 7 bases and J by 3 bases, with 20 bases between. CDR1 is DFQATT and CDR2 is SNEGSKA in the germline V gene (reference sequence). Written as DNA, the CDR3 is TGCAGTGTTCAAACAGGGAAGCTCGGGACAGATACGCAGTATTTT. Translated: CSVQTGKLGTDTQYF.

This clonotype appeared once. This chain links TRBV11-2 with TRBJ2-7; D gene uncertain. V was trimmed by 5 bases and J by 4 bases, leaving 9 bases between them. This CDR3 is built from 12 residues. Germline V CDR1 and CDR2: SGHAT, FQNNGV. The chain's CDR3 is CASSDGEYEQYF. The CDR3 nucleotides read TGTGCCAGCAGCGACGGAGAGTACGAGCAGTACTTC.

V is TRBV27 and J is TRBJ1-4; D is undetermined. Germline CDR1 and CDR2: MNHEY and SMNVEV (reference sequence). Trimming pared 6 bases from V and 1 base from J, leaving 12 bases between. The CDR3 runs to 15 residues. CDR3 residues: CASRVGGGTNEKLFF. DNA of the CDR3: TGTGCCAGCAGAGTAGGTGGAGGAACTAATGAAAAACTGTTTTTT.

The chain is built from TRBV27 and TRBJ2-3, with D perhaps matching TRBD1 or TRBD2 (5 bases each). CDR1 MNHEY and CDR2 SMNVEV come from the germline V gene (reference sequence). The V end was cut by 4 bases, the J end by 14 bases, with 28 bases between. The CDR3 consists of 16 residues. CDR3 sequence: CASSSGTGPFHRDAYF. The CDR3 DNA is TGTGCCAGCAGTTCCGGGACCGGTCCGTTTCACAGAGACGCGTATTTT.